The next 26 T cell receptor beta chains were all read from a single sample in a study of regulatory T cells in long-lasting Graves disease. Building the TCR beta libraries relied on iRepertoire HTBI primers, and CDR3 regions underwent Arm-PCR. TCRdb reprocessed the multiplex PCR reads with MiXCR, giving one entry per CDR3 protein. The sample lists 450,000 to 600,000 distinct CDR3 sequences, around 15% occurring once. Stated time point: newly diagnosed GD, antithyroid drugs for less than 3 months. Scientists built the TCR library using RNA that was extracted from PBMCs. The data were also submitted as part of a second study, on T cells in Graves' hyperthyroidism and ophthalmopathy.

This sample comprised peripheral blood mononuclear cells (PBMCs), obtained at new diagnosis, from a patient treated with antithyroid drugs. These receptors all come from a man aged 35 to 55 with Graves disease.

This clonotype was seen repeatedly, ten times or more. The J gene is TRBJ2-3, the V gene TRBV5-1; 7 positions agree with TRBD2. Germline V gene lookup returns CDR1 SGHRS and CDR2 YFSETQ. This CDR3 is 16 amino acids long. J lost 5 bases, V lost 4 bases, and 13 bases had no gene match. The CDR3 bases are TGCGCCAGCAGCGCTAGACTAGCCCTTCAAAGAGATACGCAGTATTTT. Protein sequence: CASSARLALQRDTQYF.

The sample holds a few counts of this clonotype. A much larger clone is a single base away; this may be a read error. This chain connects TRBV3-1 to TRBJ2-2; D may be TRBD1 (6 bases). There are 14 residues in the CDR3. The V gene's germline CDR1 is LGHDT and CDR2 YNNKEL (reference sequence). Written as DNA, the CDR3 is TGTGCCAGCAGCCAAGCCAGGGGATCCGGGGAGCTGCTTTTT. This translates into CASSQARGSGELLF.

The sample holds many counts of this clonotype. The chain links TRBV12-3 or TRBV12-4 to TRBJ1-1; D perhaps matches TRBD1 (5 bases). Deletions cut 6 bases from V and 1 base from J, with 12 bases between. The CDR3 is 14 residues long. CDR3 residues: CASRWGLSNTEAFF. The CDR3 bases are TGTGCCAGCAGATGGGGACTTTCGAACACTGAAGCTTTCTTT.

This clonotype turned up a few times. The J gene is TRBJ2-2, the V gene TRBV24-1, with 9 bases that match TRBD1. The junction had 8 bases not matched to a gene; V was cut back by 3 bases and J by 1 base. This CDR3 has 18 amino acids. Looked up from germline, CDR1 is KGHDR and CDR2 is SFDVKD. The CDR3 loop is CATSDRPGQGWNTGELFF. CDR3 sequence (DNA): TGTGCCACCAGTGATCGTCCGGGACAGGGCTGGAACACCGGGGAGCTGTTTTTT.

The sample holds many counts of this clonotype. This sequence joins TRBV20-1 and TRBJ2-1; TRBD2 matches 11 bases. This CDR3 is built from 14 residues. The junction had 8 bases not matched to a gene; V was cut back by 5 bases and J by 8 bases. CDR1 and CDR2 (germline): DFQATT, SNEGSKA (reference sequence). CDR3 in amino acids: CSAELAGVVDEQFF. CDR3 sequence (DNA): TGCAGTGCTGAACTAGCGGGAGTTGTGGATGAGCAGTTCTTC.

In its sample, this clonotype was seen a few times. CDR3 DNA: TGTGCCTGGAGTGTACTAAGCGGGGTCTCCTACGAGCAGTACTTC. It translates to CAWSVLSGVSYEQYF. V and J are TRBV30 and TRBJ2-7; 7 positions match TRBD2. Germline V CDR1 and CDR2: GTSNPN, SVGIG (reference sequence). The CDR3 is made up of 15 amino acids. V was pared by 0 bases and J by 0 bases, with 5 bases of the junction left unmatched.

The sample holds many counts of this clonotype. V and J are TRBV7-9 and TRBJ2-6; D not resolved. CDR1 is SEHNR, CDR2 FQNEAQ, per germline (reference sequence). The CDR3 length is 14 residues. V lost 4 bases, J lost 1 base, and 5 bases lay in between. DNA of the CDR3: TGTGCCAGCAGCTATTCATCTGGGGCCAACGTCCTGACTTTC. Its translation: CASSYSSGANVLTF.

This clonotype was detected many times. The chain carries TRBV9 and TRBJ2-1; D remains unclear. The V gene lost 0 bases and the J gene lost 1 base, with 8 bases spanning the gap. From germline, CDR1 is SGDLS and CDR2 YYNGEE. The CDR3 sequence is 15 residues long. CDR3 protein: CASSVDGRSYNEQFF. The CDR3 DNA reads as TGTGCCAGCAGCGTAGATGGCAGATCCTACAATGAGCAGTTCTTC.

V usage is TRBV20-1 and J usage is TRBJ2-7; 10 bases are a match to TRBD2. The CDR3 has 16 amino acids. Germline CDR1 reads DFQATT; CDR2 reads SNEGSKA (reference sequence). V was pared by 3 bases and J by 4 bases, with 12 bases of the junction left unmatched. CDR3 sequence reads: CSASPASGRVRYEQYF. The CDR3 DNA sequence: TGCAGTGCTAGTCCGGCTAGCGGGAGAGTAAGGTACGAGCAGTACTTC.

This clonotype was counted a few times. The rearrangement uses TRBV24-1 and TRBJ2-1; 9 bases are shared with TRBD1. CDR1 and CDR2 from the germline V gene are KGHDR and SFDVKD. Germline trimming cut 3 bases from V and 9 bases from J; bases unmatched to any gene: 2. The length of the CDR3 is 13 residues. The CDR3 here is CATSDPGQGEQFF. CDR3 coding DNA: TGTGCCACCAGTGATCCGGGACAGGGTGAGCAGTTCTTC.

With regard to this clonotype: This likely came from a read error, as a far larger clone is one base away. V gene TRBV5-1 combines with J gene TRBJ2-4; D may be TRBD2 (5 bases). There are 12 residues in the CDR3. From germline, CDR1 is SGHRS and CDR2 YFSETQ. The CDR3 region is CASSLALREQVF. Here the CDR3 DNA reads TGCGCCAGCAGCTTGGCCCTTAGGGAGCAGGTCTTC.

The CDR3 reads CASSIRADPTGELFF. CDR3 nucleotide sequence: TGTGCCAGTAGTATTCGAGCGGATCCTACCGGGGAGCTGTTTTTT. The chain joins TRBV19 to TRBJ2-2; possibly TRBD2 for D (5 bases). Germline values: CDR1 LNHDA, CDR2 SQIVND (reference sequence). The V end was cut by 3 bases, the J end by 5 bases, with 13 bases between. The CDR3 spans 15 residues.

This clonotype has ten or more counts. The rearrangement uses TRBV5-1 and TRBJ2-2; weak D call: TRBD2 (7 bases). In germline, CDR1 is SGHRS, CDR2 YFSETQ. This CDR3 region has 19 residues. The V gene lost 1 base and the J gene lost 0 bases, with 19 bases spanning the gap. The CDR3 sequence: CASSLLVQGGLANTGELFF. The CDR3 DNA is TGCGCCAGCAGCTTGCTAGTACAGGGAGGACTAGCGAACACCGGGGAGCTGTTTTTT.

This clonotype has at least ten counts. The chain couples TRBV28 to TRBJ2-5; D remains ambiguous. CDR1 is MDHEN, CDR2 SYDVKM, per germline. The CDR3 sequence is 16 residues long. With 6 bases removed from V and 9 bases from J, the gap between germline ends came to 26 bases. CDR3 sequence: CASSGSSVEAAGPQYF. DNA of the CDR3: TGTGCCAGCAGCGGATCCAGTGTCGAAGCCGCCGGTCCCCAGTACTTC.

This clonotype was observed at least ten times. The V and J genes are TRBV27 and TRBJ2-5, with TRBD2 matching 10 bases. CDR3 length: 15 amino acids. V gave up 4 bases and J gave up 0 bases; unmatched junction bases: 2. CDR1 and CDR2 (germline): MNHEY, SMNVEV (reference sequence). The CDR3 sequence: CASSSLAGYQETQYF. DNA of the CDR3: TGTGCCAGCAGTTCACTAGCGGGGTACCAAGAGACCCAGTACTTC.

This clonotype was seen at least ten times. The chain couples TRBV20-1 to TRBJ1-2; TRBD1 matches 7 bases. Germline CDR1 DFQATT, CDR2 SNEGSKA (reference sequence). V shed 0 bases, J shed 4 bases, and the junction held 8 bases outside the gene matches. The length of the CDR3 is 15 residues. The DNA for the CDR3 is TGCAGTGCTAGAGATCGGCACAGGGGTCTCTATGGCTACACCTTC. Residues: CSARDRHRGLYGYTF.

This clonotype came up a few times. The rearrangement uses TRBV20-1 and TRBJ2-5; D is uncertain. The CDR3 sequence is 12 residues long. Per the germline V gene, CDR1 is DFQATT and CDR2 is SNEGSKA (reference sequence). Trimming shortened V by 8 bases and J by 5 bases, and 15 bases separated the two germline ends. DNA for the CDR3: TGCAGTTCCTCGGGCCTCCTGGAGACCCAGTACTTC. This sequence encodes CSSSGLLETQYF.

This clonotype showed up just a few times. The chain employs TRBV29-1 and TRBJ2-3, with D possibly matching TRBD2 (6 bases). The CDR3 has 13 amino acids. Trimming pared 5 bases from V and 0 bases from J, leaving 9 bases between. Germline V gene data show CDR1 as SQVTM and CDR2 as ANQGSEA. The CDR3 here is CSVNSGSTDTQYF. The CDR3 DNA sequence: TGCAGCGTTAATAGCGGAAGCACAGATACGCAGTATTTT.

This clonotype was seen more than once but under ten times. The rearrangement uses TRBV7-2 and TRBJ1-4; 8 bases are shared with TRBD1. The CDR3 contains 15 residues. Germline V CDR1 and CDR2: SGHTA, FQGNSA. V shed 1 base and J 7 bases; nucleotides not matched to a gene: 5. The CDR3 region has the DNA TGTGCCAGCAGCTTAGTTTCAGGGGGCGGTGAAAAACTGTTTTTT. The encoded protein is CASSLVSGGGEKLFF.

This clonotype was detected a few times. The chain joins TRBV12-5 to TRBJ2-7; TRBD1 agrees at 7 bases. The germline CDR1 and CDR2 sequences are LGHNT and FRNRAP. V gave up 0 bases and J gave up 3 bases; unmatched junction bases: 8. The CDR3 is 16 amino acids. CDR3: CASGLVHTGDYYEQYF. CDR3 coding DNA: TGTGCTAGTGGTTTGGTACATACAGGGGATTACTACGAGCAGTACTTC.

In its sample, this clonotype was seen many times. The chain carries TRBV28 and TRBJ1-4, with 9 positions matching TRBD1. CDR3 length: 15 residues. Germline CDR1 reads MDHEN; CDR2 reads SYDVKM. V lost 1 base, J lost 7 bases, and 4 bases stayed unmatched. CDR3 residues: CASSLLDRGGEKLFF. The DNA for the CDR3 is TGTGCCAGCAGTTTATTGGACAGGGGAGGTGAAAAACTGTTTTTT.

With regard to this clonotype: Being one base from a much bigger clone, this may be a read error. The rearrangement joins TRBV11-3 to TRBJ2-1, with D possibly being TRBD2 (6 bases). The CDR3 is made up of 18 amino acids. Germline CDR1 SGHNT, CDR2 YENEEA. CDR3 amino acids: CANSLVIGGFLSHNEQFF. In DNA, the CDR3 is TGTGCCAACAGCTTAGTGATCGGGGGATTTCTGAGCCACAATGAGCAGTTCTTC.

There are a few counts of this clonotype. The rearrangement joins TRBV28 to TRBJ2-7; tentative D call: TRBD1 (5 bases). V lost 5 bases, J lost 2 bases, and 10 bases lay in between. CDR1 is MDHEN, CDR2 SYDVKM, per germline. The CDR3 runs 13 residues. As DNA, the CDR3 is TGTGCCAGCAGTATCAGGGTGCCCTACGAGCAGTACTTC. It translates to CASSIRVPYEQYF.

J is TRBJ2-5 and V is TRBV5-1; D gene uncertain. Trimming removed 4 bases from V and 0 bases from J, with 10 bases in between. This CDR3 region has 14 residues. Germline CDR1 and CDR2: SGHRS and YFSETQ. The CDR3 here is CASSPAGDQETQYF. Here the CDR3 DNA reads TGCGCCAGCAGCCCCGCAGGTGACCAAGAGACCCAGTACTTC.

This clonotype was counted at least ten times. The chain uses TRBV20-1 and TRBJ2-7; 12 nucleotides agree with TRBD2. Trimming cost V 6 bases and J 4 bases; bases outside gene matches: 7. From germline, CDR1 is DFQATT and CDR2 SNEGSKA (reference sequence). This CDR3 is built from 14 residues. CDR3 residues: CSAGRLAGAYEQYF. The CDR3 nucleotides read TGCAGTGCCGGGAGACTAGCGGGAGCGTACGAGCAGTACTTC.

This clonotype has ten or more counts. The V gene is TRBV11-2, the J gene TRBJ2-7; 7 nucleotides match TRBD2. The germline V gene has CDR1 SGHAT and CDR2 FQNNGV. The CDR3 spans 14 residues. Trimming cost V 5 bases and J 4 bases; bases outside gene matches: 8. CDR3 amino acids: CASSAGRFEYEQYF. The CDR3 DNA reads TGTGCCAGCAGCGCCGGGAGGTTCGAATACGAGCAGTACTTC.